These T cell receptor beta chains were read from a single sample in a study of response to subunit inactivated influenza vaccine. From the RT-PCR reads, TCRdb called clonotypes with MiXCR, one entry per CDR3 protein. The sample records around 200,000 distinct CDR3 sequences, around 12% being singletons. The same data also went into a second study, on T cells expressing NK-cell markers.

The sample in question was CD8+ T cells sorted from PBMCs, obtained 11 to 12 days after vaccination. The receptors stem from a man aged 50 or older who received an inactivated influenza vaccine. Both conserved end residues are part of each CDR3. D genes are given only for firm matches. Only part of the rows carry a size: once, few, many, or a class if the clone is expanded.

d_gene	abundance	v_gene	j_gene	CDR3nt	CDR3aa
.	.	TRBV4-3	TRBJ2-1	TGCGCCAGCAGCCAAGAGGATACAGGGTCCTACAATGAGCAGTTCTTC	CASSQEDTGSYNEQFF
.	.	TRBV10-3	TRBJ2-7	TGTGCCATCAGTGAGGCTATCGAGGGCCCGGATTCCTACGAGCAGTACTTC	CAISEAIEGPDSYEQYF
.	few	TRBV5-1	TRBJ2-3	TGCGCCAGCAGCCCAAGTGACTGGGGCGCTCTCACAGATACGCAGTATTTT	CASSPSDWGALTDTQYF
TRBD2	few	TRBV20-1	TRBJ2-1	TGCAGTGCTAGACCCCCCCGAGCGGGAGGGCCCCACAATGAGCAGTTCTTC	CSARPPRAGGPHNEQFF
TRBD1	.	TRBV19	TRBJ1-5	TGTGCCAGTAGTGTGACAGGGGTCAATCAGCCCCAGCATTTT	CASSVTGVNQPQHF
TRBD2	.	TRBV27	TRBJ2-1	TGTGCCAGCAGTTTAACCCCTCCGGGACTAAGCTCCTACAATGAGCAGTTCTTC	CASSLTPPGLSSYNEQFF
.	.	TRBV7-9	TRBJ1-2	TGTGCCAGCACATTGCCCGGGAGTCACGCCTGGGGCTACACCTTC	CASTLPGSHAWGYTF
.	few	TRBV6-2/TRBV6-3	TRBJ2-1	TGTGCCAGCAGTTACCCCCTGGACTCCTTCTCCTACAATGAGCAGTTCTTC	CASSYPLDSFSYNEQFF
.	many	TRBV12-3/TRBV12-4	TRBJ2-5	TGTGCCAGCACCAAATTGGGGCTTGGGGAGACCCAGTACTTC	CASTKLGLGETQYF
.	few	TRBV7-9	TRBJ1-2	TGTGCCAGCAGCCTTTCGGACGGGGGACCCTATGGCTACACCTTC	CASSLSDGGPYGYTF
TRBD1	.	TRBV12-3/TRBV12-4	TRBJ2-7	TGTGCCAGCAGTTTAGGGCTGAGGACAGGGGCCTCCGACGAGCAGTACTTC	CASSLGLRTGASDEQYF
.	.	TRBV11-2	TRBJ2-7	TGTGCCAGCAGCTTGGGGGGACACCTCGGGTACGAGCAGTACTTC	CASSLGGHLGYEQYF
.	.	TRBV12-3/TRBV12-4	TRBJ2-7	TGTGCCAGCAGTTTTTTGGGTGTGAACGAGCAGTACTTC	CASSFLGVNEQYF
TRBD2	.	TRBV4-3	TRBJ2-3	TGCGCCAGCAGCCAAGAGTCAACTAGCGGGGGTGCGCCGGATACGCAGTATTTT	CASSQESTSGGAPDTQYF
.	.	TRBV3-1	TRBJ2-1	TGTGCCAGCAGCCAGGCAGGGACTGCTTACAATGAGCAGTTCTTC	CASSQAGTAYNEQFF
.	.	TRBV2	TRBJ1-5	TGTGCCAGCAGTGAAGCAGGGCGGGAACAGCCCGAGCATTTT	CASSEAGREQPEHF
.	few	TRBV15	TRBJ2-7	TGTGCCACCAGCAGTTGGACAGATTACGAGCAGTACTTC	CATSSWTDYEQYF
.	.	TRBV28	TRBJ1-2	TGTGCCACCCGCCCCTATCGGACTTACTATGGCTACACCTTC	CATRPYRTYYGYTF
.	many	TRBV28	TRBJ2-5	TGTGCCAGCAGTTTGCTCCGCGGGACAGATCAAGAGACCCAGTACTTC	CASSLLRGTDQETQYF
TRBD2	few	TRBV25-1	TRBJ2-1	TGTGCCAGCAGTGACCCAGGGACTAGCGCATACAATGAGCAGTTCTTC	CASSDPGTSAYNEQFF
TRBD1	.	TRBV7-9	TRBJ2-1	TGTGCCAGCAGCCGTCCTCAGGGGGCGAGCAATGAGCAGTTCTTC	CASSRPQGASNEQFF
TRBD2	.	TRBV7-8	TRBJ2-5	TGTGCCAGCAGCTTAGGTCGAGCGGGGGTCCTCCAAGAGACCCAGTACTTC	CASSLGRAGVLQETQYF
TRBD2	few	TRBV5-6	TRBJ2-7	TGTGCCAGCAGCTTGAGCGGGGGGACTCACTACGAGCAGTACTTC	CASSLSGGTHYEQYF
TRBD2	.	TRBV4-1	TRBJ2-1	TGCGCCAGCAGCCAAGAACGACTAGCGGGGGGGATCAATGAGCAGTTCTTC	CASSQERLAGGINEQFF
.	.	TRBV20-1	TRBJ2-3	TGCAGTGCCGTTGAGTTGACCCCGCAGACAAATTCCACAGATACGCAGTATTTT	CSAVELTPQTNSTDTQYF
TRBD2	many	TRBV7-8	TRBJ2-7	TGTGCCAGCAGCTTAGCCCTCAGAGCGGGGGGGCCACTCGAGCAGTACTTC	CASSLALRAGGPLEQYF
.	.	TRBV5-6	TRBJ2-4	TGTGCCAGCAGCTTGGGGCTGGCGGGAGCCAAAAACATTCAGTACTTC	CASSLGLAGAKNIQYF
.	few	TRBV15	TRBJ1-3	TGTGCCACCAGCAAACCCCTCGGCAGTCCTGGAAACACCATATATTTT	CATSKPLGSPGNTIYF
TRBD2	.	TRBV7-8	TRBJ2-5	TGTGCCAGCAGCCCCCAGTTCTACGGCGGGGGCCAAGAGACCCAGTACTTC	CASSPQFYGGGQETQYF
.	.	TRBV5-6	TRBJ2-2	TGTGCCAGCTCGCTCTTGGACACCGGGGAGCTGTTTTTT	CASSLLDTGELFF
.	.	TRBV5-6	TRBJ2-7	TGTGCCAGCAGCTTGGACCGCGCGCAGCAGTACTTC	CASSLDRAQQYF
TRBD1	.	TRBV7-8	TRBJ2-2	TGTGCCAGCAGCTACCCCGGGACAGGATATTTCGAGTGGGGCGGGGAGCTGTTTTTT	CASSYPGTGYFEWGGELFF
.	.	TRBV30	TRBJ2-2	TGTGCCTGGGGAAGAACCGGGGAGCTGTTTTTT	CAWGRTGELFF
.	few	TRBV15	TRBJ2-5	TGTGCCACCAGCAGAGACAGGGTGCTACAAGAGACCCAGTACTTC	CATSRDRVLQETQYF
TRBD2	.	TRBV20-1	TRBJ2-7	TGCAGTGCTGCCGACCCCACCCGTAGCGGGAGCGTCTCCTACGAGCAGTACTTC	CSAADPTRSGSVSYEQYF
.	few	TRBV28	TRBJ2-7	TGTGCCAGCAGTTTAGGGTGGAGCGCCGCCATCTCCTACGAGCAGTACTTC	CASSLGWSAAISYEQYF
.	.	TRBV6-2/TRBV6-3	TRBJ2-7	TGTGCCAGCAGTTTAGTTGGGATTAACTACGAGCAGTACTTC	CASSLVGINYEQYF
TRBD2	.	TRBV6-2/TRBV6-3	TRBJ2-7	TGTGCCAGCAGTTCGGCTAGCGGGAGGTACGAGCAGTACTTC	CASSSASGRYEQYF
.	few	TRBV6-2/TRBV6-3	TRBJ2-1	TGTGCCAGCAGTTGGGTACTCCGTGAGTACAATGAGCAGTTCTTC	CASSWVLREYNEQFF
TRBD1	.	TRBV10-2	TRBJ1-2	TGCGCCAGCAGTGGGACAGGGATCAACTATGGCTACACCTTC	CASSGTGINYGYTF
.	few	TRBV6-2/TRBV6-3	TRBJ1-1	TGTGCCAGCAGTTACTCGTCGAACACTGAAGCTTTCTTT	CASSYSSNTEAFF
.	few	TRBV3-1	TRBJ2-7	TGTGCCAGCAGCCAAGAGGGAAGGGAGACAACCTACGAGCAGTACTTC	CASSQEGRETTYEQYF
.	few	TRBV7-9	TRBJ2-1	TGTGCCAGCAGGGGGGAGCGATGGGACAATGAGCAGTTCTTC	CASRGERWDNEQFF
TRBD1	few	TRBV7-8	TRBJ2-7	TGTGCCAGCAGCAAGACAGGGGGCGACTACGAGCAGTACTTC	CASSKTGGDYEQYF
TRBD1	.	TRBV7-9	TRBJ2-1	TGTGCCAGCGCCGGAGGCACCGGGACAGTAGCCAATGAGCAGTTCTTC	CASAGGTGTVANEQFF
TRBD2	.	TRBV5-1	TRBJ2-7	TGCGCCAGCAGCCGGGCGGGGGGGACCTACGAGCAGTACTTC	CASSRAGGTYEQYF
.	many	TRBV29-1	TRBJ2-3	TGCAGCGTTGTAGGCCCCTTCCCCGGGCGTGCCACAGATACGCAGTATTTT	CSVVGPFPGRATDTQYF
TRBD2	many	TRBV5-1	TRBJ2-2	TGCGCCAGCAGCTTGTACCCCCAAAGTAGCGGGGACGACACCGGGGAGCTGTTTTTT	CASSLYPQSSGDDTGELFF
.	few	TRBV4-3	TRBJ2-7	TGCGCCAGCAGCCAAGAGCGGGACAGATTTTACGAGCAGTACTTC	CASSQERDRFYEQYF
TRBD2	few	TRBV28	TRBJ2-7	TGTGCCAGCAGTTTTTATAGCGGGGGCTACGAGCAGTACTTC	CASSFYSGGYEQYF
TRBD2	.	TRBV4-2	TRBJ2-7	TGTGCCAGCAGCCAAGCCGGGAGGGCCTACGAGCAGTACTTC	CASSQAGRAYEQYF
TRBD2	.	TRBV28	TRBJ2-1	TGTGCCAGCAGAAAAATGGGACTAGCGGTGGGGTACAATGAGCAGTTCTTC	CASRKMGLAVGYNEQFF
TRBD1	.	TRBV6-1	TRBJ2-1	TGTGCCAGCAGTCGGGACAGGGGGCTTATCAATGAGCAGTTCTTC	CASSRDRGLINEQFF
.	.	TRBV30	TRBJ1-5	TGTGCCTGGAGTGAGGGGATTGGAAATCAGCCCCAGCATTTT	CAWSEGIGNQPQHF
TRBD2	few	TRBV7-9	TRBJ2-1	TGTGCCAGCAGCTCACCCGGACTAGCGGGAGTAAATGAGCAGTTCTTC	CASSSPGLAGVNEQFF
TRBD2	few	TRBV7-9	TRBJ2-7	TGTGCCAGCAGCGTAGCGGGGTCCTACTTCTACGAGCAGTACTTC	CASSVAGSYFYEQYF
TRBD2	few	TRBV3-1	TRBJ2-5	TGTGCCAGCAGCCAAGAGGAACGGGGACTAGCTGTTCTACACTTC	CASSQEERGLAVLHF
.	few	TRBV29-1	TRBJ2-3	TGCAGCGTTGAAAACTGGGGAGATACGCAGTATTTT	CSVENWGDTQYF
.	few	TRBV20-1	TRBJ2-1	TGCAGTGCTCCCGGGACGAGGCCCAATGAGCAGTTCTTC	CSAPGTRPNEQFF
.	few	TRBV2	TRBJ2-7	TGTGCCAGCAAAGACAGGGACTTTTTAGCCTACGAGCAGTACTTC	CASKDRDFLAYEQYF